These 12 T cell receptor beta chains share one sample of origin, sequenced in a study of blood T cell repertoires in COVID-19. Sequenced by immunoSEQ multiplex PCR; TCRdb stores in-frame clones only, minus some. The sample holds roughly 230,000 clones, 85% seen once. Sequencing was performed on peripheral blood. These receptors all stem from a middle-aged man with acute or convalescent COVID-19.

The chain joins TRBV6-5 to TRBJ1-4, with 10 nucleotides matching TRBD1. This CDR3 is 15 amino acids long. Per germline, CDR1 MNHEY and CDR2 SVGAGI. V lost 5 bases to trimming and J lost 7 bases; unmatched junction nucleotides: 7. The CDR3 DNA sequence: TGTGCCAGCAGTCTCCCGGGACAGGGGAGTGAAAAACTGTTTTTT. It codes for CASSLPGQGSEKLFF.

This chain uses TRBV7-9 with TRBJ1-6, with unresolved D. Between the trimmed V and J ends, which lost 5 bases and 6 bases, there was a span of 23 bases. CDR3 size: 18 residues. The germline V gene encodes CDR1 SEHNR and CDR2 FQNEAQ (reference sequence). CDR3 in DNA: TGTGCCAGCAGCGTGTTCAAGGGAGCAAGGGATGGTAATTCACCCCTCCACTTT. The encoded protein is CASSVFKGARDGNSPLHF.

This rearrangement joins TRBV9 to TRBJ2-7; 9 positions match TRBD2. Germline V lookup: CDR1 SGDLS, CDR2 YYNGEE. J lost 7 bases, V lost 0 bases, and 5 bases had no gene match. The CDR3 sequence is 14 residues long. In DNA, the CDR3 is TGTGCCAGCAGCGTAGATAGCGGGGGCGATGAGCAGTACTTC. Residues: CASSVDSGGDEQYF.

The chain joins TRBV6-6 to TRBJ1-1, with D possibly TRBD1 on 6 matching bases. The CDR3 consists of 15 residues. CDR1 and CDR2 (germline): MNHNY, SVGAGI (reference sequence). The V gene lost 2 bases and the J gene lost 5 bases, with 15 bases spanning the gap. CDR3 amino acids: CASSYDGGQGTEAFF. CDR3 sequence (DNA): TGTGCCAGCAGTTACGATGGGGGCCAGGGGACTGAAGCTTTCTTT.

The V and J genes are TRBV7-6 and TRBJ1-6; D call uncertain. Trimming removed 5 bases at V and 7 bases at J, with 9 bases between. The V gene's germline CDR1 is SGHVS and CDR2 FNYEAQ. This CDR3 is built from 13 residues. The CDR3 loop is CASSTPPNSPLHF. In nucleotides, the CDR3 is TGTGCCAGCAGCACACCACCGAATTCACCCCTCCACTTT.

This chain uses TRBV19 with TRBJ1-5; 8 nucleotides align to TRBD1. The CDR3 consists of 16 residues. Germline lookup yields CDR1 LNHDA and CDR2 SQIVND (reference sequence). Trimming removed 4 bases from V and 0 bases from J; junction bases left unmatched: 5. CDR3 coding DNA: TGTGCCAGTAGTACCCAGGGGGCGAATAGCAATCAGCCCCAGCATTTT. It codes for CASSTQGANSNQPQHF. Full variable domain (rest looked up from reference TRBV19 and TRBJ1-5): DGGITQSPKYLFRKEGQNVTLSCEQNLNHDAMYWYRQDPGQGLRLIYYSQIVNDFQKGDIAEGYSVSREKKESFPLTVTSAQKNPTAFYLCASSTQGANSNQPQHFGDGTRLSIL.

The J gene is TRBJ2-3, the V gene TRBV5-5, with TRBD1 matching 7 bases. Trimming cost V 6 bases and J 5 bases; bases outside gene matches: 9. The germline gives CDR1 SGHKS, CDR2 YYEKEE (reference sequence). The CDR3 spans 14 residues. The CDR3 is CASTPQGQGDTQYF. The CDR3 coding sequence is TGTGCCAGCACCCCACAGGGGCAAGGAGATACGCAGTATTTT.

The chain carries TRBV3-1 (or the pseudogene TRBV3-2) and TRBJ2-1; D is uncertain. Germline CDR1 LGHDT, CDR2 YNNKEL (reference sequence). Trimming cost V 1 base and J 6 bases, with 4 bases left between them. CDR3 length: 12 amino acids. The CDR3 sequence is CASSQAVNEQFF. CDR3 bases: TGTGCCAGCAGCCAAGCAGTCAATGAGCAGTTCTTC.

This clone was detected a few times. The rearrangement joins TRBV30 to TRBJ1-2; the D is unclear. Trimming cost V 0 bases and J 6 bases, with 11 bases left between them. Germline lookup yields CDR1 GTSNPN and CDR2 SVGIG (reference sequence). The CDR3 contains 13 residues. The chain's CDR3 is CAWSVRPDNGYTF. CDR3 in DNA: TGTGCCTGGAGTGTACGCCCTGACAATGGCTACACCTTC.

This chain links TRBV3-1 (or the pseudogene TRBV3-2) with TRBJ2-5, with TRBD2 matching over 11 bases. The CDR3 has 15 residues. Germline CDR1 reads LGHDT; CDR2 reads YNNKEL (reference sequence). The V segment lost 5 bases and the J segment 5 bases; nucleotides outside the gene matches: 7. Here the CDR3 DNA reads TGTGCCAGCAGCTTTAGCGGGGGGGCCGGGGAGACCCAGTACTTC. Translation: CASSFSGGAGETQYF.

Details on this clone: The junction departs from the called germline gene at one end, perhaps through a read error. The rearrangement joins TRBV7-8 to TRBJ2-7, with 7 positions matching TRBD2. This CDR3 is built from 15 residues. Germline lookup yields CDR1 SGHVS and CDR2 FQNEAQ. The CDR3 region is CASSLAADFSYEQYF. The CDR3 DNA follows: TGTGCCAGCAGCCTAGCGGCGGACTTCTCCTACGAGCAGTACTTC.

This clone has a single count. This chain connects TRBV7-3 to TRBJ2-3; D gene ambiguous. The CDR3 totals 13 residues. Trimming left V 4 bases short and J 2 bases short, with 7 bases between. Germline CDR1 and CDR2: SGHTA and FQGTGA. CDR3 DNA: TGTGCCAGCAGCTATAGTTCCACAGATACGCAGTATTTT. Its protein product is CASSYSSTDTQYF.